This T cell receptor beta chain was recovered during a study of blood T cell repertoires in COVID-19. Study at large: The United States, Italy and Spain provided the acute and convalescent COVID-19 samples. Sample material is recorded as cDNA or gDNA derived from T cells, B-cell-depleted T cells, or PBMCs.

CDR3 length: 14 residues. The V end was cut by 4 bases, the J end by 0 bases, with 9 bases between. Germline V gives CDR1 SQVTM, CDR2 ANQGSEA. Authors' data handling: Cell counts per sample came from amplifying reference gene primers. The repertoire was sequenced with immunoSEQ multiplex PCR; TCRdb's copy has only in-frame clones and lacks some. The V and J calls and the clone size are those of that table, but D and trimming were determined from the DNA. There are about 120,000 clones in the sample; 79% occur only once, and about 4% lies in the top ten. The genes are TRBV29-1 and TRBJ1-4; TRBD1 might be the D (5 bases). The specimen sequenced was peripheral blood. The source of this sequence is a woman older than 75 with acute or convalescent COVID-19. The chain's CDR3 is CSVAQGSTNEKLFF. The CDR3 region has the DNA TGCAGCGTTGCCCAGGGCTCAACTAATGAAAAACTGTTTTTT.